This record concerns one T cell receptor (beta chain) sequence. Its antigen remains unknown. The study ran its PCR with 60 Vbeta and 13 Jbeta primers. Libraries were prepared by immunoSEQ multiplex PCR; TCRdb keeps only in-frame clonotypes and omits some of them. Of some 130,000 clones in the sample, 60% to 85% are singletons; the top ten hold around 1.9%. The CDR3 contains 17 residues. Germline loops: CDR1 SGHAT, CDR2 FQDESV (reference sequence). This entry comes from a study of cytomegalovirus exposure and HLA in healthy donors. Study results and caveats: Most TCR beta V segments were productive about 90% or about 30% of the time in an earlier analysis. Several of the most significant clusters appeared linked to common viral pathogens, based on a later analysis.

The source is a woman aged 40-49 years in good health and CMV-seronegative. Sample: PBMCs. The chain has TRBV11-1 and TRBJ2-5; unclear D gene. The assigned J gene may be wrong: the sequence end matches TRBJ2-7 better. In nucleotides, the CDR3 is TGTGCCAGCAGCTCCCTCCGAGCCGGCCCCGGGTACTACGAGCAGTACTTC. It encodes CASSSLRAGPGYYEQYF.